This entry is about one TCR beta chain. Losses at the gene ends were 5 bases for V and 6 bases for J; bases not matched to a gene: 8. Germline V gene lookup returns CDR1 SGHTA and CDR2 FQGNSA. This CDR3 has 14 amino acids. This sample was included in a study of blood T cell repertoires in COVID-19. Background on the study: The study drew acute and convalescent COVID-19 samples from the United States, Italy and Spain. Nucleic acid was either cDNA or gDNA, and it came from T cells, B-cell-depleted T cells, or PBMCs.

Per the original data handling: The assay estimated nucleated cells by amplifying reference gene primers. Assay used: immunoSEQ multiplex PCR; TCRdb lists only in-frame clones, some missing. V and J calls and clone size are given by that table; D and trimming were obtained from the DNA. This table has roughly 55,000 clones, around 84% appearing once. The sample comprised peripheral blood. V usage is TRBV7-2 and J usage is TRBJ2-3, with 7 bases matching TRBD2. The TCR originated in a man in his 70s with active COVID-19. The CDR3 here is CASSRNPAGDTQYF. The DNA for the CDR3 is TGTGCCAGCAGCCGTAATCCAGCGGGGGATACGCAGTATTTT.